The T cell receptor beta chain under discussion was sequenced for a study of naive and memory T cell subsets. Two oligonucleotides, mixed equimolar, formed the beta constant-region primer covering TRBC1 and TRBC2. TCRdb reprocessed the UMI-ligation and nested PCR reads via MiXCR and lists one record per CDR3 protein. Found here are about 90,000 distinct CDR3 sequences, 7% to 8% of them singletons; the top ten hold more than 1.5%. Cells stained for CD3, CD4, CD8, CD45RA, CD27 and viability were sorted into four CD45RA/CD27 subsets. Germline trimming cut 5 bases from V and 7 bases from J; bases unmatched to any gene: 11. This CDR3 spans 16 amino acids. CDR1 and CDR2 from the germline V gene are DFQATT and SNEGSKA (reference sequence).

The chain is built from TRBV20-1 and TRBJ2-1; 13 nucleotides align to TRBD2. This TCR was recovered from a human donor in good health. Sequencing used central memory CD4+ T cells from blood. DNA of the CDR3: TGCAGTGCTTCTCCGTGGACTAGCGGGAGAGTGAATGAGCAGTTCTTC. Translation gives CSASPWTSGRVNEQFF.